The 3 T cell receptor beta chains below all came from one sample that was sequenced in a study of memory CD4+ T cells and cytomegalovirus serostatus. Sequenced by immunoSEQ multiplex PCR; TCRdb stores in-frame clones only, minus some. This sample has about 41,000 clones, with roughly 77% found just once. The sort gate was single viable CD3+CD4+CD8-CD45RO+ cells for memory CD4+ T cells. Sequencing input: memory CD4+ T cells from blood. The receptors were gathered from an adult in good health and CMV-seronegative.

V usage is TRBV27 and J usage is TRBJ2-3; either TRBD1 or TRBD2 may supply D (5 bases each). The CDR3 length is 16 residues. V lost 5 bases and J 0 bases, leaving 15 bases between the germline ends. Germline V gene lookup returns CDR1 MNHEY and CDR2 SMNVEV (reference sequence). DNA of the CDR3: TGTGCCAGCAGTCTACAAGCCGGGGCCAGCACAGATACGCAGTATTTT. Its translation: CASSLQAGASTDTQYF.

The chain uses TRBV14 and TRBJ1-1, with a possible D match to TRBD1 (5 bases). The V and J ends lost 3 bases and 2 bases respectively, with 13 bases between them. The CDR3 runs to 15 residues. Germline V gives CDR1 SGHDN, CDR2 FVKESK. The CDR3 region is CASSHMGGTNTEAFF. CDR3 nucleotides: TGTGCCAGCAGCCATATGGGAGGGACCAACACTGAAGCTTTCTTT.

The chain couples TRBV10-3 to TRBJ1-5; no firm D call. V shed 2 bases and J shed 7 bases, with 18 bases lying between them. The CDR3 contains 16 residues. The germline CDR1 and CDR2 sequences are ENHRY and SYGVKD. CDR3 amino acids: CAISEHDPTTGQPQHF. The DNA for the CDR3 is TGTGCCATCAGTGAGCACGACCCAACTACCGGACAGCCCCAGCATTTT.